Listed below are T cell receptor beta chains from one sample, sequenced in a study of T cell responses to AZD1222 COVID-19 vaccine. The protocol was immunoSEQ multiplex PCR, while the TCRdb copy is restricted to in-frame clones and leaves out a portion. The sample yields 130,000 or so clones, roughly nine tenths seen once. Sample: peripheral blood, taken 28 days after the second dose of the MenACWY control vaccine. These receptors were obtained from an adult who received the MenACWY meningococcal vaccine as a control. The CDR3 runs from the conserved cysteine through the conserved F or W. D genes are given only for firm matches. Clone size is given for some rows only: seen once, a few or many times, or a class if the clone is expanded.

CDR3 DNA	CDR3 protein	clone size	V gene	J gene	D gene
TGCGCCAGCAGCCTTCCCGGGACAGGGGCCGAGCAGTACTTC	CASSLPGTGAEQYF	.	TRBV5-1	TRBJ2-7	TRBD1
TGTGCCAGCAGCGGAGTGGTCAGCTCCTACAATGAGCAGTTCTTC	CASSGVVSSYNEQFF	.	TRBV7-9	TRBJ2-1	.
TGTGCCAGCAGCCTGACAACAGGGGTGGCTTTCTTT	CASSLTTGVAFF	.	TRBV7-9	TRBJ1-1	TRBD1
TGTGCCACTGGCGCGCCGGGGGCGCAGAGCACTGAAGCTTTCTTT	CATGAPGAQSTEAFF	.	TRBV5-4	TRBJ1-1	.
TGTGCCAGCAGTTACTTCGGCCCGGGTGGCGAGCAGTACTTC	CASSYFGPGGEQYF	.	TRBV6-5	TRBJ2-7	.
TGTGCCAGCAGCGTCAGGACTGGCGATGAGCAGTTCTTC	CASSVRTGDEQFF	few	TRBV9	TRBJ2-1	.
TGTGCCTGGAATCGTGGGGGGACAGAAGCTTTCTTT	CAWNRGGTEAFF	.	TRBV30	TRBJ1-1	.
TGTGCCAGCAAGCGGGAGGGCCGCGGCGATGAGCAGTTCTTC	CASKREGRGDEQFF	.	TRBV3-1/TRBV3-2	TRBJ2-1	TRBD2
TGTGCCAGCAGTGTTTTAGCGGGAGAAGAGACCCAGTACTTC	CASSVLAGEETQYF	.	TRBV2	TRBJ2-5	TRBD2
TGTGCCAGCAGCCAAAGCCCATTCAGGCCGGGAGGGGGCGAGGTCGCTGAAGCTTTCTTT	CASSQSPFRPGGGEVAEAFF	.	TRBV14	TRBJ1-1	TRBD1
TGTGCCAGCAGTAAGACAGGGGGAGGATCCTACGAGCAGTACTTC	CASSKTGGGSYEQYF	.	TRBV6-2/TRBV6-3	TRBJ2-7	TRBD1
TGTGCCAGCAGCCAAGATGCCTGGAATTCCTACGAGCAGTACTTC	CASSQDAWNSYEQYF	.	TRBV14	TRBJ2-7	.
TGTGCCAGCACCGTCAGACAGGAGCAGTTCTTC	CASTVRQEQFF	.	TRBV27	TRBJ2-1	.
TGTGCCAGCAGCTTTTCAGGGAGAGAGCAGTACTTC	CASSFSGREQYF	.	TRBV7-2	TRBJ2-7	.
TGTGCCAGCAGTCGTAGACAGGGCAATCAGCCCCAGCATTTT	CASSRRQGNQPQHF	.	TRBV6-5	TRBJ1-5	.
TGTGCCATCGCACGGGACGGGAATAGCGGGAGTTCCGCGGATACGCAGTATTTT	CAIARDGNSGSSADTQYF	.	TRBV10-3	TRBJ2-3	TRBD2
TGTGCCAGCAGCCCCCGGACTAGCGGGAGTCAAGAGCAGTACTTC	CASSPRTSGSQEQYF	.	TRBV7-2	TRBJ2-7	TRBD2
TGTGCCAGCAGCCCGGCCAGTTCTGCCTATGGCTACACCTTC	CASSPASSAYGYTF	.	TRBV2	TRBJ1-2	.
TGTGCCAGCAGTTTCGCCAGCCCCAACGGTTACGAGCAGTACTTC	CASSFASPNGYEQYF	.	TRBV28	TRBJ2-7	.
TGTGCCAGCAGCTTAGAGGCTAGCGGGACCTACGAGCAGTACTTC	CASSLEASGTYEQYF	.	TRBV7-6	TRBJ2-7	TRBD2
TGTGCCAGCTCACCACCGGGGTCTAACTATGGCTACACCTTC	CASSPPGSNYGYTF	.	TRBV18	TRBJ1-2	.
TGTGCCAGCAGTTACTCGGGACAGGGACCCTACGAGCAGTACTTC	CASSYSGQGPYEQYF	.	TRBV6-5	TRBJ2-7	TRBD1
TGTGCCAGCTCACCCTACAGCTTGTTCGCGGGGGGGAAGAACACTGAAGCTTTCTTT	CASSPYSLFAGGKNTEAFF	.	TRBV18	TRBJ1-1	.
TGTGCCAGCAGCTTAGTTACTAGTTGGGAGACCCAGTACTTC	CASSLVTSWETQYF	.	TRBV7-8	TRBJ2-5	.
TGTGCCAGCAGCTTCGGAGAACAAGAGACCCAGTACTTC	CASSFGEQETQYF	.	TRBV7-2	TRBJ2-5	.
TGTGCCATCAGTGAAAGGGACTCTCCGACCCGCGGCTACACCTTC	CAISERDSPTRGYTF	.	TRBV10-3	TRBJ1-2	.
TGTGCCAGCAGCTTAGGGGACAGAGATCAGCCCCAGCATTTT	CASSLGDRDQPQHF	.	TRBV7-6	TRBJ1-5	TRBD1
TGTGCCAGCAGCTCCCTACAGGGGACCTATGGCTACACCTTC	CASSSLQGTYGYTF	.	TRBV5-5	TRBJ1-2	TRBD1
TGTGCCAGCAGATTACAGGGTCTGGGACAAGAGACCCAGTACTTC	CASRLQGLGQETQYF	.	TRBV28	TRBJ2-5	.
TGTGCCAGTAGGAGGACAGTGGATAGCAATCAGCCCCAGCATTTT	CASRRTVDSNQPQHF	once	TRBV19	TRBJ1-5	.
TGTGCCAGCAGCCAAGAGGTTCCAGTGAACACTGGGGAGCTGTTTTTT	CASSQEVPVNTGELFF	once	TRBV3-1/TRBV3-2	TRBJ2-2	.
TGTGCCAGCAGTGTCATGGGTGAAAAACTGTTTTTT	CASSVMGEKLFF	.	TRBV6-2/TRBV6-3	TRBJ1-4	.
TGCGCCAGCAGCTTGGAGGCAGTCTCCTATAATTCACCCCTCCACTTT	CASSLEAVSYNSPLHF	.	TRBV5-1	TRBJ1-6	.
TGTGCCAGTAGTATCCAGCGGGTAACAGATACGCAGTATTTT	CASSIQRVTDTQYF	.	TRBV19	TRBJ2-3	.
TGTGCCAGCAGCTTAGAAAAAGAGACCCAGTACTTC	CASSLEKETQYF	few	TRBV11-2	TRBJ2-5	.
TGTGCCAGCAGCTTGGTGGCAGGGGGCTTCGAGACCCAGTACTTC	CASSLVAGGFETQYF	.	TRBV7-6	TRBJ2-5	TRBD1
TGTGCCAGCAGTTACCCGGGAATCGAGTATGGCTACACCTTC	CASSYPGIEYGYTF	.	TRBV6-2/TRBV6-3	TRBJ1-2	.
TGTGCTAGTGGTTTGCCATCACCGACAGGCTACGATCTCCTGACCCGCTCGCACATTCAGTACTTC	CASGLPSPTGYDLLTRSHIQYF	.	TRBV12-5	TRBJ2-4	.
TGTGCCAGCAGCGCCAAACTAGACGGTCAGACCCAGTACTTC	CASSAKLDGQTQYF	.	TRBV9	TRBJ2-5	.
TGTGCCAGCAGATTTTTCCCCGGGGGGACAGGGGCCTACGAGCAGTACTTC	CASRFFPGGTGAYEQYF	.	TRBV7-9	TRBJ2-7	TRBD1
TGTGCCACCAGTGACCCACCTCAGGGCTTTGGTGAGCAGTTCTTC	CATSDPPQGFGEQFF	once	TRBV24-1	TRBJ2-1	.
TGTGCCTCCTTACCCCCACGGCGGGAGTATGGCTACACCTTC	CASLPPRREYGYTF	once	TRBV28	TRBJ1-2	.
TGCGCCAGCAGCCAAGATTTAAGGACAGGGGGTATTTGGAATTCACCCCTCCACTTT	CASSQDLRTGGIWNSPLHF	.	TRBV4-1	TRBJ1-6	TRBD1
TGTGCCAGCAGTATACAGGGCCTCTCTGGGGCCAACGTCCTGACTTTC	CASSIQGLSGANVLTF	once	TRBV6-2/TRBV6-3	TRBJ2-6	.
TGCGCCAGCAGCCACACTACAGGGGGAGGGACCGGGGAGCTGTTTTTT	CASSHTTGGGTGELFF	.	TRBV4-3	TRBJ2-2	.
TGTGCCAGCACCCGACAGACGATGAACACTGAAGCTTTCTTT	CASTRQTMNTEAFF	.	TRBV21-1	TRBJ1-1	.
TGTGCCAGCAGTGCCCAGGGGAGGGATGAGCAGTTCTTC	CASSAQGRDEQFF	.	TRBV2	TRBJ2-1	.
TGTGCCAGCAGCCGACAGGTAAACATGAACACTGAAGCTTTCTTT	CASSRQVNMNTEAFF	.	TRBV11-2	TRBJ1-1	.
TGTGCCAGTAAAACCGGGACAGGTCTTAACGAGCAGTACTTC	CASKTGTGLNEQYF	.	TRBV19	TRBJ2-7	TRBD1
TGTGCCAGCAGCGTAGGAGGGGGGGGAACTTTGGCAGATACGCAGTATTTT	CASSVGGGGTLADTQYF	.	TRBV9	TRBJ2-3	.
TGTGCCAGCAGTGCCTGGGACCGGGAATCAGCAGCCCAGCATTTT	CASSAWDRESAAQHF	.	TRBV28	TRBJ1-5	.
TGTGCCACCAGCAGCGGTTCCAACTCTGGGGCCAACGTCCTGACTTTC	CATSSGSNSGANVLTF	few	TRBV15	TRBJ2-6	.
TGTGCCAGCAGTCCCCTCGGGCAGGGCTACGAGCAGTACTTC	CASSPLGQGYEQYF	few	TRBV7-2	TRBJ2-7	.
TGTGCCAGCAGCTTCTCGAGACAGGGGCGGAACACTGAAGCTTTCTTT	CASSFSRQGRNTEAFF	.	TRBV7-2	TRBJ1-1	TRBD1
TGCAGCGCGGGGACAGGGATCTTC	CSAGTGIF	once	TRBV29-1	TRBJ2-1	TRBD1
TGTGCCAGCAGCCCTAGACCAGGGGACGATGAGCAGTTCTTC	CASSPRPGDDEQFF	.	TRBV7-2	TRBJ2-1	.
TGCGCCAGCAGGGGGACAGAACATGGCTACACCTTC	CASRGTEHGYTF	.	TRBV5-1	TRBJ1-2	TRBD1